The T cell receptor beta chain under discussion was sequenced for a study of human T cells and chemical hapten exposure. The overall study: Alopecia areata, totalis or universalis was found in mostly female patients.

About this clonotype: The antigen is not known.

V was shortened by 3 bases and J by 10 bases, with 8 bases between the two germline ends. This CDR3 region has 11 residues. Whole-study results and caveats: Expanded TCRs were compared with controls, and the expanded TCRs formed significantly more large CDR3 similarity clusters.

Single cDNA molecules in the library carried unique molecular identifiers attached during preparation. TCRdb ran MiXCR on the RACE reads and lists one entry per CDR3 protein. The table lists 250,000 or so distinct CDR3 sequences, around 7.3% of them singletons. The time point: pre-sensitization, week 0. Specified treatment: therapeutic diphenylcyclopropenone sensitization with weekly scalp DPC. The input for sequencing was whole blood, taken in connection with sensitization to the hapten diphenylcyclopropenone (DPC). The sequence was obtained from a man between 18 and 29 years old with alopecia areata. Some clones in this sample may be carry-over from other donors' samples. This chain connects TRBV12-3 or TRBV12-4 to TRBJ2-3; no reliable D call. The CDR3 DNA reads as TGTGCCAGCAGTTTTGGTCTGGCGCAGTATTTT. Amino acid sequence: CASSFGLAQYF.